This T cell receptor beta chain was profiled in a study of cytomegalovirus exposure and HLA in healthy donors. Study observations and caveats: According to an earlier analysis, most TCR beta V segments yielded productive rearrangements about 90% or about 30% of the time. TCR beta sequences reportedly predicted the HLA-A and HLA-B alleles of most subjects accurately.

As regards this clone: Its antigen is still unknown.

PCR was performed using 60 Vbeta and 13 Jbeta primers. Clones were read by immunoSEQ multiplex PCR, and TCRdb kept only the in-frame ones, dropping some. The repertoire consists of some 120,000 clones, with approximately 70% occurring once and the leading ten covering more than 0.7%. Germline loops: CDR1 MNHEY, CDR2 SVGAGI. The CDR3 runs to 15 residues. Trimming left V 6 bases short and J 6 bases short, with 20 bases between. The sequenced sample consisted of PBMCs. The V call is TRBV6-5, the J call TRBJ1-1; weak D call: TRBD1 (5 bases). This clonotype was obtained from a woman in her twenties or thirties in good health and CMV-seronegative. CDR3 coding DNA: TGTGCCAGCAGCCGACGTCGCAGGGAAGACGCTGAAGCTTTCTTT. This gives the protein CASSRRRREDAEAFF.